The entry below describes one TCR beta chain. With 5 bases clipped from V and 6 bases from J, the junction kept 7 bases outside the gene matches. The CDR3 runs 14 residues. The germline V gene encodes CDR1 SEHNR and CDR2 FQNEAQ (reference sequence). This sample stems from a study of blood T cell repertoires in COVID-19. Study overall: Samples representing acute and convalescent COVID-19 were sourced from the United States, Italy and Spain. Nucleic acid was either cDNA or gDNA, and it came from T cells, B-cell-depleted T cells, or PBMCs.

Study processing details: Amplification with reference gene primers provided the estimates of nucleated cell counts. Clones were read by immunoSEQ multiplex PCR, and TCRdb kept only the in-frame ones, dropping some. That table furnishes V, J and clone size, whereas the DNA furnished D and trimming. The sample shows fewer than 200,000 clones, around 82% of them seen only once. The V and J genes are TRBV7-9 and TRBJ2-1; 7 bases map to TRBD1. This clonotype was sampled from a woman between 40 and 50 years old with COVID-19, enrolled during active disease. Sequencing was carried out using peripheral blood. The DNA for the CDR3 is TGTGCCAGCAGCACCCGGACAGGTCTCAATGAGCAGTTCTTC. Translation gives CASSTRTGLNEQFF. Complete variable domain (other parts from reference TRBV7-9 and TRBJ2-1): DTGVSQNPRHKITKRGQNVTFRCDPISEHNRLYWYRQTLGQGPEFLTYFQNEAQLEKSRLLSDRFSAERPKGSFSTLEIQRTEQGDSAMYLCASSTRTGLNEQFFGPGTRLTVL.